This T cell receptor beta chain appears in the sequencing data of a study of B cell selection in AIRE deficiency. Libraries were prepared by immunoSEQ multiplex PCR; TCRdb keeps only in-frame clonotypes and omits some of them. The data contain 20,000 to 30,000 clones, approximately 96% of them singletons. The sorted conventional CD4 T cells were gated as CD4+CD127+. About this clone itself: What it binds is unknown.

CDR3 size: 14 residues. Germline assignment: CDR1 SGHTA and CDR2 FQGNSA. V was cut by 5 bases and J by 5 bases, with 13 bases left in between. Findings and limits, study-wide: Shared Treg sequences had shorter CDR3s, biased toward rearrangements with few non-templated insertions. Tconv and Treg cells from AIRE-deficient patients resembled healthy donors in TCRBV usage, CDR3 length and diversity.

The receptor's source is a human donor in good health. Sequencing was done on a sample of CD4+CD127+ conventional T cells sorted from PBMCs. The chain is built from TRBV7-2 and TRBJ2-1, with D perhaps TRBD2 (5 bases). CDR3 amino acids: CASSTSGENNEQFF. CDR3 coding DNA: TGTGCCAGCAGCACGTCCGGGGAGAACAATGAGCAGTTCTTC.